Included here is one T cell receptor (beta chain) sequence, with context. Its cognate antigen has yet to be identified. Qualities for individual bases were not recorded, and no much larger clone is one base off. The data were obtained in a study of blood T cells in healthy people across ages (dated by TCRdb to between 2015 and 2016). For context, the study as a whole: In model experiments, template switching captured about one uniquely barcoded TCR beta cDNA molecule for every two T cells. The study measured age-related changes in TCR beta repertoire diversity using deep sequencing normalized with unique cDNA molecular identifiers. The donors were divided into four age groups: young (average around 16 years), middle-aged (approximately 42), aged (about 61) and long-lived (roughly 82). Donors of different ages were randomly distributed across sequencing lanes to avoid experimental bias. For two donors (one aged 18 to 29 and one aged 80 or older), the study analyzed two additional independent replicas of 1 million unique cDNA reads from the same blood draw. Summary of the overall study and its limitations: There was a strong correlation between observed TCR beta diversity and the percentage of naive T cells measured by flow cytometry. The CMV infection status of donors was not known, potentially confounding age-related changes in expanded clonotypes. Since profiling was done on bulk unsorted PBMCs, naive and antigen-experienced compartments could not be conclusively compared. As age increased, observed TCR beta diversity per million T cells dropped in a roughly linear way, and a significant reduction was already evident by age around 41. Compared with the aged group, more naive CD4+ T cells, fewer expanded clones and increased TCR diversity were shown by the long-lived group, suggesting age selection. Estimates of total diversity from one million sequenced T cells were regarded as lower bounds and underestimates.

Library generation was performed with 5' RACE. Sequencing instrument: Illumina HiSeq 2500. The second PCR ran for about 7 to 11 cycles and used a J-beta primer mix along with a sample-barcoded 5' primer. A template-switch 5' adaptor carrying 12 random nucleotides introduced a unique molecular identifier onto each TCR beta cDNA molecule. Each sample yielded at least 2.5 million CDR3-containing paired-end reads. First-strand cDNA was synthesized from all RNA with the Mint cDNA synthesis kit, primed by a TRBC-specific oligonucleotide. All cDNA was treated with uracil-DNA glycosylase and then went through a first 18-cycle PCR with the universal primers M1SS and BC2_uni_R. From the authors' description of their analysis: For normalization, 1 million high-quality reads were randomly selected from each sample, with every read carrying a distinct molecular identifier. Instead of being binned into consensus sequences, reads with shared molecular identifiers were discarded. MiTCR, with a Q25 quality threshold and the strictest error-elimination algorithm, was used for CDR3 identification, clonotype clustering and error correction. A nonparametric unseen species model with Euler transformation was used to estimate a lower bound on total TCR beta diversity. Using fastp at Q25 and MiXCR, TCRdb reprocessed the public reads and kept productive beta chains. CDR3 protein sequences are deduplicated, and each keeps its most common genes and DNA. The V and J calls here are based on TCRdb, not the publication. For this sample the table gives some 1.1 million distinct CDR3 sequences, of which roughly two fifths were detected only once. The top ten clones comprise roughly 14% of the sample.

The donors were 40 or so Caucasian individuals from Russia, aged roughly 6 to 100 years, who were systemically healthy. Roughly 9.5 milliliters of peripheral blood were drawn from each donor into EDTA-treated Vacutainer tubes. PBMCs were isolated by Ficoll-Paque density-gradient centrifugation, with at least 6 million obtained per sample. Total RNA was extracted from PBMCs with Trizol reagent, with at least 6 micrograms obtained per sample. For every donor, an aliquot of PBMCs went through flow cytometry to measure the percentages of naive CD45RAhigh/CD27high T cells. The germline V gene (reference sequence) gives CDR1 as DFQATT and CDR2 as SNEGSKA. From cysteine to phenylalanine, the CDR3 is 14 amino acids long. The read is trimmed to its CDR3 DNA, 42 bases read in frame from base 1. V lost 6 bases and J lost 5 bases; the stretch between them is 17 bases long.

The material sequenced was blood. This chain is built from TRBV20-1 and TRBJ2-1; the D call is possibly TRBD1 or TRBD2, each sharing 5 bases. The receptor comes from a man between 18 and 35 years old in good health. The CDR3 here reads CSAQGRASNNEQFF. The bases read TGCAGTGCCCAGGGACGAGCGAGTAACAATGAGCAGTTCTTC.